This TCR beta chain is drawn from a study of blood T cells in healthy people across ages. Points from the study as a whole: Getting older went along with TCR beta diversity per million T cells dropping roughly linearly. TCR beta diversity correlated strongly with naive T cell percentage. Higher diversity, along with more naive CD4+ cells, distinguished long-lived donors from aged donors.

There are 17 residues in the CDR3. Trimming cost V 1 base and J 2 bases; bases outside gene matches: 8. The V gene's germline CDR1 is SGHNT and CDR2 YENEEA. Through a sample-barcoded 5' primer and a J-beta primer mix, a second PCR was run for roughly 6 to 11 cycles. Each cDNA molecule was tagged by a template-switch adaptor with 12 random nucleotides. TCRdb independently ran MiXCR on the 5' RACE reads; one entry per CDR3 protein. Seen here are hundreds of thousands of distinct CDR3 sequences, around 20% observed once, and the top ten hold under 4%. This clonotype was counted a few times. Antigen unknown.

Sequencing input: blood. V usage is TRBV11-3 and J usage is TRBJ2-3; 8 nucleotides match TRBD2. The TCR originated in a man in his 70s in good health. The CDR3 spells CASSLGATSGATDTQYF. The CDR3 coding sequence is TGTGCCAGCAGCTTAGGGGCTACTAGCGGAGCCACAGATACGCAGTATTTT.